The clone carrying this T cell receptor beta chain was seen more than once but under ten times. Antigen: not known. This specimen belongs to a study of T-cell reconstitution after alpha-beta-depleted transplantation in children. Study-level results: Hyperexpanded clones declined; after one year, newly produced T cells mostly supplied diversity. The origin of alpha-beta T cells about two months after transplant was reportedly several hundred expanded graft clones. Surviving recipient T cells and thymic progenitors produced the high day-60 TCRbeta diversity seen in some patients.

CDR1 and CDR2 from the germline V gene are MNHEY and SVGEGT. V lost 2 bases, J lost 5 bases, and 9 bases stayed unmatched. The CDR3 totals 17 residues. Unique molecular identifiers were incorporated when the TCRbeta library was constructed. TCRdb recomputed calls from the PCR reads with MiXCR, one row per CDR3 protein. Altogether approximately 350,000 distinct CDR3 sequences are present, about 17% being singletons, with the ten largest covering roughly 41%. The receptor comes from a male patient aged 2 to 10 who had a stem cell transplant for acute lymphoblastic leukemia, so the T cells may come from the graft donor. The sequenced sample was PBMCs, mostly from graft donor cells, obtained 360 days after TCRalphabeta/CD19-depleted stem cell transplant. The rearrangement links TRBV6-2 or TRBV6-3 to TRBJ2-3, with 11 nucleotides matching TRBD2. CDR3 in amino acids: CASSYQLTSGSRDTQYF. As DNA, the CDR3 is TGTGCCAGCAGTTACCAACTTACTAGCGGGAGTAGAGATACGCAGTATTTT.